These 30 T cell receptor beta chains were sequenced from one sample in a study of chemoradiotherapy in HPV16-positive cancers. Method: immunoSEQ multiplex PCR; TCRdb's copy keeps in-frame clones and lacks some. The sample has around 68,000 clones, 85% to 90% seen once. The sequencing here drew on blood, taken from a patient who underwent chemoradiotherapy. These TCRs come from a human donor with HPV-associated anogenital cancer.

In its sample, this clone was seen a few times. The CDR3 DNA follows: TGCGCCAGCAGCCAAGGGTTAGGGACAGGCGGTCTCTATGGCTACACCTTC. It translates to CASSQGLGTGGLYGYTF. J is TRBJ1-2 and V is TRBV4-1; 8 nucleotides agree with TRBD1. V lost 1 base, J lost 4 bases, and 11 bases stayed unmatched. The germline V gene encodes CDR1 MGHRA and CDR2 YSYEKL. This CDR3 is built from 17 residues.

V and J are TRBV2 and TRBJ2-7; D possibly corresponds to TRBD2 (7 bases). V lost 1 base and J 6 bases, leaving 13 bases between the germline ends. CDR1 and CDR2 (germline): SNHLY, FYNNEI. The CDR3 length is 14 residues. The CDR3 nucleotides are TGTGCCAGCAGTGAAGTTGGGGGGGGGCGCGAGCAGTACTTC. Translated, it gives CASSEVGGGREQYF. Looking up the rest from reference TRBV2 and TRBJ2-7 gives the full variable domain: EPEVTQTPSHQVTQMGQEVILRCVPISNHLYFYWYRQILGQKVEFLVSFYNNEISEKSEIFDDQFSVERPDGSNFTLKIRSTKLEDSAMYFCASSEVGGGREQYFGPGTRLTVT.

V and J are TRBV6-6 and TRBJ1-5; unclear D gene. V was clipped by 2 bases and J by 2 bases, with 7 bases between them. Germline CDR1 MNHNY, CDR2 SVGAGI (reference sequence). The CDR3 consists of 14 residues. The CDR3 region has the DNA TGTGCCAGCAGTTACGTCGCGGGCAATCAGCCCCAGCATTTT. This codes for CASSYVAGNQPQHF.

CDR3 in DNA: TGCGCCAGCAGACCCCTAGCGGGAGGGTCAGAGACCCAGTACTTC. Encoded protein: CASRPLAGGSETQYF. The V and J genes are TRBV10-2 and TRBJ2-5; TRBD2 agrees at 12 bases. The CDR3 length is 15 residues. The germline V gene has CDR1 WSHSY and CDR2 SAAADI. V shed 6 bases and J 4 bases; nucleotides not matched to a gene: 6.

CDR3 loop: CASSPQGATDTQYF. The CDR3 DNA sequence: TGTGCCAGCAGCCCCCAGGGGGCGACAGATACGCAGTATTTT. V is TRBV7-9 and J is TRBJ2-3; 8 bases are a match to TRBD1. The V gene end was trimmed by 5 bases and the J gene end by 3 bases; junction bases not matched to a gene: 4. CDR1 is SEHNR and CDR2 is FQNEAQ in the germline V gene (reference sequence). This CDR3 has 14 residues.

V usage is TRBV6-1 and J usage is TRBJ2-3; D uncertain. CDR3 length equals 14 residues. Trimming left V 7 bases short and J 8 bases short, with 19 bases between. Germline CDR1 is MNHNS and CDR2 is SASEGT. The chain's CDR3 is CASNDPPSWRTQYF. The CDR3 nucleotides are TGTGCCAGCAACGACCCTCCCAGCTGGCGTACGCAGTATTTT.

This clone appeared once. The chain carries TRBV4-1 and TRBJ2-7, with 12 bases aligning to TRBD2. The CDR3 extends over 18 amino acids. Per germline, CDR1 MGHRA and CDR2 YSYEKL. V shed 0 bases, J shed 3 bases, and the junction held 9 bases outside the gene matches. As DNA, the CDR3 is TGCGCCAGCAGCCAAGACTGGCTAGCGGGAGGGAGAGTCTACGAGCAGTACTTC. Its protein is CASSQDWLAGGRVYEQYF.

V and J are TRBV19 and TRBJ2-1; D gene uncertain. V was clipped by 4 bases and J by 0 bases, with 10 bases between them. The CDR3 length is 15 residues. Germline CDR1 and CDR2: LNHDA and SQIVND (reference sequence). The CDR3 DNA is TGTGCCAGTAGTAAGGGCGCCTTCTCCTACAATGAGCAGTTCTTC. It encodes CASSKGAFSYNEQFF.

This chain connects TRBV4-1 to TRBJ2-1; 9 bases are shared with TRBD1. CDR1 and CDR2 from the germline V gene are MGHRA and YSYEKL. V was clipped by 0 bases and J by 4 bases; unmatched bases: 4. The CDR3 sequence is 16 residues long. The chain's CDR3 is CASSQDAGQGYNEQFF. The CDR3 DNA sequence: TGCGCCAGCAGCCAAGACGCTGGACAGGGGTACAATGAGCAGTTCTTC.

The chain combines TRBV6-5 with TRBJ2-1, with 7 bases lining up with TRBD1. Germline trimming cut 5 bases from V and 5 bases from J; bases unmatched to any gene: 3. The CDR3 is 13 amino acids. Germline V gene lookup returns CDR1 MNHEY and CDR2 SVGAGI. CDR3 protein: CASSDRVNNEQFF. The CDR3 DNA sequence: TGTGCCAGCAGTGACAGGGTAAACAATGAGCAGTTCTTC.

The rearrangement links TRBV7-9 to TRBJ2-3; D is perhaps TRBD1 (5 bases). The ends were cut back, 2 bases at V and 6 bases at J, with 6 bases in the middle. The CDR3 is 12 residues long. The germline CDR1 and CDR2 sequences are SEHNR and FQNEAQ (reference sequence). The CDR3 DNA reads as TGTGCCAGCAGCTTATACAGGGATACGCAGTATTTT. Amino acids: CASSLYRDTQYF.

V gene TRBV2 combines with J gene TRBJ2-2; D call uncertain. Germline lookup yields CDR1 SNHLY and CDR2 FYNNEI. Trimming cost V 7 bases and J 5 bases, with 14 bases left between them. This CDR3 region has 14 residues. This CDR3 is CASMELSSTGELFF. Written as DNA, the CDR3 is TGTGCCAGCATGGAGTTGTCGTCGACCGGGGAGCTGTTTTTT.

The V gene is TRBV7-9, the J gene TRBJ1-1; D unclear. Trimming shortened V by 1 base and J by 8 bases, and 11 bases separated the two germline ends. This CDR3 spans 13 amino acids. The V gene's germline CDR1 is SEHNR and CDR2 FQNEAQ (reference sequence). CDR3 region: CASSLGRTNEAFF. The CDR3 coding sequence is TGTGCCAGCAGCTTAGGACGAACCAACGAAGCTTTCTTT.

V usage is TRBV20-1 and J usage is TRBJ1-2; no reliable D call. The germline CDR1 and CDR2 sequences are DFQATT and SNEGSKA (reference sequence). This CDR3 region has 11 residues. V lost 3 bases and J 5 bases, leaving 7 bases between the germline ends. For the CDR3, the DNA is TGCAGTGCTAGTAGTGTTTATGGCTACACCTTC. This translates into CSASSVYGYTF.

CDR3 protein: CASRGSYSGNTIYF. The CDR3 bases are TGTGCCAGCCGGGGTAGTTACTCTGGAAACACCATATATTTT. The chain recombines TRBV6-1 with TRBJ1-3; D gene unclear. From germline, CDR1 is MNHNS and CDR2 SASEGT. V was cut by 8 bases and J by 0 bases, with 11 bases left in between. CDR3 size: 14 residues.

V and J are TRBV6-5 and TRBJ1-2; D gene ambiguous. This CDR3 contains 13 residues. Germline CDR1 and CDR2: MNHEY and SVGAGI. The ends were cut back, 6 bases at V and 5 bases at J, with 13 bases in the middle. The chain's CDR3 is CASSPNGDYGYTF. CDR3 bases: TGTGCCAGCAGCCCTAACGGGGATTATGGCTACACCTTC.

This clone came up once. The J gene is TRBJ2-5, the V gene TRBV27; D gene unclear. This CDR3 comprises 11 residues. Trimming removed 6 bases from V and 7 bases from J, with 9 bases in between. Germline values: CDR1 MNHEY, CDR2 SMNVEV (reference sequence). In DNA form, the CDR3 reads TGTGCCAGCAGCCTTTTAGGGACCCAGTACTTC. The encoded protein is CASSLLGTQYF.

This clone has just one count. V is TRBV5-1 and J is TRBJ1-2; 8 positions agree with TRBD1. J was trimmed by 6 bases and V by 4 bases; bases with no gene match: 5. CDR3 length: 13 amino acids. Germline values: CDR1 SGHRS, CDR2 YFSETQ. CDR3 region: CASSPGQANGYTF. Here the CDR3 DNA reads TGCGCCAGCAGCCCGGGACAGGCGAATGGCTACACCTTC.

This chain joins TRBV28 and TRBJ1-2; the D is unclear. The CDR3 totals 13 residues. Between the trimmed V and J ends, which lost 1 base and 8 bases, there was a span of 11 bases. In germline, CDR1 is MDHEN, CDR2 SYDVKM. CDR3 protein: CASSLYGIGGYTF. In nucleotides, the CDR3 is TGTGCCAGCAGTTTATATGGGATCGGCGGCTACACCTTC.

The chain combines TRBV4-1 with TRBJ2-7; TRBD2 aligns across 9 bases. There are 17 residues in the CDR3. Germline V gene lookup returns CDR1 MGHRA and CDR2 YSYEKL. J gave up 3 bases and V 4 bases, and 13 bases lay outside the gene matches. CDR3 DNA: TGCGCCAGCAGCCGAACGACTAGCGGCGACGCAAACTACGAGCAGTACTTC. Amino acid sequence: CASSRTTSGDANYEQYF.

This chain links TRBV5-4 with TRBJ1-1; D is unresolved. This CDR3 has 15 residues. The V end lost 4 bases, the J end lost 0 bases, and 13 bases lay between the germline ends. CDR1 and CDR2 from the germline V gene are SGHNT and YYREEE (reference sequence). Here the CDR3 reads CASSDPSRMNTEAFF. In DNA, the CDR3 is TGTGCCAGCAGCGACCCTAGCCGAATGAACACTGAAGCTTTCTTT.

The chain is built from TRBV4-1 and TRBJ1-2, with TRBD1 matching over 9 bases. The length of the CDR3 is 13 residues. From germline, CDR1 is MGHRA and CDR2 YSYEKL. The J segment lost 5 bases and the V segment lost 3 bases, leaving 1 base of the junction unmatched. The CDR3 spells CASSQGQGYGYTF. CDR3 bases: TGCGCCAGCAGCCAGGGACAGGGTTATGGCTACACCTTC.

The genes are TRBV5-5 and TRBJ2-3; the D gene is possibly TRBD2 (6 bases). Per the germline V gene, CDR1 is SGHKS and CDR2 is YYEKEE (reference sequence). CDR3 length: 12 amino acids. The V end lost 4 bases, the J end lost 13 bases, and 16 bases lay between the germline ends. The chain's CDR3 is CASSRAGGEEYF. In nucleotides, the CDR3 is TGTGCCAGCAGCCGGGCTGGTGGGGAGGAGTATTTT.

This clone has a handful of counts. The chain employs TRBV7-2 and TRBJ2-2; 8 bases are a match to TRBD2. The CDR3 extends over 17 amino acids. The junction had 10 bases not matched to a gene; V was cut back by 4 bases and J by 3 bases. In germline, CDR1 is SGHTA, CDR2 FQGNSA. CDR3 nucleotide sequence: TGTGCCAGCAGCTCCGCGGGAGGCGGGAGTTACACCGGGGAGCTGTTTTTT. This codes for CASSSAGGGSYTGELFF.

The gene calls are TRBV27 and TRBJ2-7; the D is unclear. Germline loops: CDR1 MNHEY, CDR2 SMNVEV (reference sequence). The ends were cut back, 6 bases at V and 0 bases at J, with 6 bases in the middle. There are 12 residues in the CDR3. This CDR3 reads CASRGSSYEQYF. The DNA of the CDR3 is TGTGCCAGCAGGGGAAGCTCCTACGAGCAGTACTTC.

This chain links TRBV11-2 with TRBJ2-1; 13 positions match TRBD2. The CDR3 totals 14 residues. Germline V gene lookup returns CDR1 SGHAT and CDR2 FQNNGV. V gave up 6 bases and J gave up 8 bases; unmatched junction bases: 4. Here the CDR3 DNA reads TGTGCCAGCAGACGGACTAGCGGGGGCTATGAGCAGTTCTTC. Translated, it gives CASRRTSGGYEQFF.

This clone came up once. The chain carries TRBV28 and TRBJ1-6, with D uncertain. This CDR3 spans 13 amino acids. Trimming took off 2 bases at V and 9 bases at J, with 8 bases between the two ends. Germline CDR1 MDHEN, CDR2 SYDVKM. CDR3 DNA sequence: TGTGCCAGCAGTTTAGAAAGGGTTTCACCCCTCCACTTT. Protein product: CASSLERVSPLHF.

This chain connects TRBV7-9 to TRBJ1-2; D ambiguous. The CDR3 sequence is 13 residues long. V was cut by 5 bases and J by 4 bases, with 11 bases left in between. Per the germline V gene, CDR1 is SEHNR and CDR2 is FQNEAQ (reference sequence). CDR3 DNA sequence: TGTGCCAGCAGCGGAACAGATTTCTATGGCTACACCTTC. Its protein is CASSGTDFYGYTF. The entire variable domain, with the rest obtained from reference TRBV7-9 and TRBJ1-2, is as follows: DTGVSQNPRHKITKRGQNVTFRCDPISEHNRLYWYRQTLGQGPEFLTYFQNEAQLEKSRLLSDRFSAERPKGSFSTLEIQRTEQGDSAMYLCASSGTDFYGYTFGSGTRLTVV.

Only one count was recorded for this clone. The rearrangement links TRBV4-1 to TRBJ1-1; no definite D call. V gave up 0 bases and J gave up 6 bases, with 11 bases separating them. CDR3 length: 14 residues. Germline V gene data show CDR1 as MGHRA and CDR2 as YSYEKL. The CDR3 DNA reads TGCGCCAGCAGCCAAGAACCTGCAGGTTCTGAAGCTTTCTTT. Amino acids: CASSQEPAGSEAFF.

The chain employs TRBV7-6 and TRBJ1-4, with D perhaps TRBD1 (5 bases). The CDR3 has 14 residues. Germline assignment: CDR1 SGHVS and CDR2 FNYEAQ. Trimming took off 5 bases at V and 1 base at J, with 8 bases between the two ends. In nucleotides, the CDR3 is TGTGCCAGCAGCCAGGGACTAACTAATGAAAAACTGTTTTTT. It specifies CASSQGLTNEKLFF.